This TCR beta chain was identified during a study of cytomegalovirus exposure and HLA in healthy donors. With respect to this clone: The antigen is unknown.

Vbeta (60) and Jbeta (13) primers were used in the PCR. Sequencing was performed with immunoSEQ multiplex PCR; in TCRdb, only in-frame clones are kept and a portion is missing. The sample contains about 180,000 clones, more than 65% of which appear only once. Study results and caveats: Analyses of presence/absence relied on an assumption of roughly uniform sequencing depth across donors.

Trimming left V 2 bases short and J 7 bases short, with 14 bases between. Germline lookup yields CDR1 KGHSH and CDR2 LQKENI. This CDR3 comprises 15 residues. The origin of this receptor is a woman aged 50 to 65 in good health and CMV-seronegative. The sample was PBMCs. J is TRBJ1-4 and V is TRBV18; D perhaps matches TRBD1 (6 bases). The CDR3 loop is CASSPRGGVGEKLFF. The CDR3 DNA reads as TGTGCCAGCTCACCAAGAGGGGGGGTTGGTGAAAAACTGTTTTTT. Looking up the rest from reference TRBV18 and TRBJ1-4 gives the full variable domain: NAGVMQNPRHLVRRRGQEARLRCSPMKGHSHVYWYRQLPEEGLKFMVYLQKENIIDESGMPKERFSAEFPKEGPSILRIQQVVRGDSAAYFCASSPRGGVGEKLFFGSGTQLSVL.